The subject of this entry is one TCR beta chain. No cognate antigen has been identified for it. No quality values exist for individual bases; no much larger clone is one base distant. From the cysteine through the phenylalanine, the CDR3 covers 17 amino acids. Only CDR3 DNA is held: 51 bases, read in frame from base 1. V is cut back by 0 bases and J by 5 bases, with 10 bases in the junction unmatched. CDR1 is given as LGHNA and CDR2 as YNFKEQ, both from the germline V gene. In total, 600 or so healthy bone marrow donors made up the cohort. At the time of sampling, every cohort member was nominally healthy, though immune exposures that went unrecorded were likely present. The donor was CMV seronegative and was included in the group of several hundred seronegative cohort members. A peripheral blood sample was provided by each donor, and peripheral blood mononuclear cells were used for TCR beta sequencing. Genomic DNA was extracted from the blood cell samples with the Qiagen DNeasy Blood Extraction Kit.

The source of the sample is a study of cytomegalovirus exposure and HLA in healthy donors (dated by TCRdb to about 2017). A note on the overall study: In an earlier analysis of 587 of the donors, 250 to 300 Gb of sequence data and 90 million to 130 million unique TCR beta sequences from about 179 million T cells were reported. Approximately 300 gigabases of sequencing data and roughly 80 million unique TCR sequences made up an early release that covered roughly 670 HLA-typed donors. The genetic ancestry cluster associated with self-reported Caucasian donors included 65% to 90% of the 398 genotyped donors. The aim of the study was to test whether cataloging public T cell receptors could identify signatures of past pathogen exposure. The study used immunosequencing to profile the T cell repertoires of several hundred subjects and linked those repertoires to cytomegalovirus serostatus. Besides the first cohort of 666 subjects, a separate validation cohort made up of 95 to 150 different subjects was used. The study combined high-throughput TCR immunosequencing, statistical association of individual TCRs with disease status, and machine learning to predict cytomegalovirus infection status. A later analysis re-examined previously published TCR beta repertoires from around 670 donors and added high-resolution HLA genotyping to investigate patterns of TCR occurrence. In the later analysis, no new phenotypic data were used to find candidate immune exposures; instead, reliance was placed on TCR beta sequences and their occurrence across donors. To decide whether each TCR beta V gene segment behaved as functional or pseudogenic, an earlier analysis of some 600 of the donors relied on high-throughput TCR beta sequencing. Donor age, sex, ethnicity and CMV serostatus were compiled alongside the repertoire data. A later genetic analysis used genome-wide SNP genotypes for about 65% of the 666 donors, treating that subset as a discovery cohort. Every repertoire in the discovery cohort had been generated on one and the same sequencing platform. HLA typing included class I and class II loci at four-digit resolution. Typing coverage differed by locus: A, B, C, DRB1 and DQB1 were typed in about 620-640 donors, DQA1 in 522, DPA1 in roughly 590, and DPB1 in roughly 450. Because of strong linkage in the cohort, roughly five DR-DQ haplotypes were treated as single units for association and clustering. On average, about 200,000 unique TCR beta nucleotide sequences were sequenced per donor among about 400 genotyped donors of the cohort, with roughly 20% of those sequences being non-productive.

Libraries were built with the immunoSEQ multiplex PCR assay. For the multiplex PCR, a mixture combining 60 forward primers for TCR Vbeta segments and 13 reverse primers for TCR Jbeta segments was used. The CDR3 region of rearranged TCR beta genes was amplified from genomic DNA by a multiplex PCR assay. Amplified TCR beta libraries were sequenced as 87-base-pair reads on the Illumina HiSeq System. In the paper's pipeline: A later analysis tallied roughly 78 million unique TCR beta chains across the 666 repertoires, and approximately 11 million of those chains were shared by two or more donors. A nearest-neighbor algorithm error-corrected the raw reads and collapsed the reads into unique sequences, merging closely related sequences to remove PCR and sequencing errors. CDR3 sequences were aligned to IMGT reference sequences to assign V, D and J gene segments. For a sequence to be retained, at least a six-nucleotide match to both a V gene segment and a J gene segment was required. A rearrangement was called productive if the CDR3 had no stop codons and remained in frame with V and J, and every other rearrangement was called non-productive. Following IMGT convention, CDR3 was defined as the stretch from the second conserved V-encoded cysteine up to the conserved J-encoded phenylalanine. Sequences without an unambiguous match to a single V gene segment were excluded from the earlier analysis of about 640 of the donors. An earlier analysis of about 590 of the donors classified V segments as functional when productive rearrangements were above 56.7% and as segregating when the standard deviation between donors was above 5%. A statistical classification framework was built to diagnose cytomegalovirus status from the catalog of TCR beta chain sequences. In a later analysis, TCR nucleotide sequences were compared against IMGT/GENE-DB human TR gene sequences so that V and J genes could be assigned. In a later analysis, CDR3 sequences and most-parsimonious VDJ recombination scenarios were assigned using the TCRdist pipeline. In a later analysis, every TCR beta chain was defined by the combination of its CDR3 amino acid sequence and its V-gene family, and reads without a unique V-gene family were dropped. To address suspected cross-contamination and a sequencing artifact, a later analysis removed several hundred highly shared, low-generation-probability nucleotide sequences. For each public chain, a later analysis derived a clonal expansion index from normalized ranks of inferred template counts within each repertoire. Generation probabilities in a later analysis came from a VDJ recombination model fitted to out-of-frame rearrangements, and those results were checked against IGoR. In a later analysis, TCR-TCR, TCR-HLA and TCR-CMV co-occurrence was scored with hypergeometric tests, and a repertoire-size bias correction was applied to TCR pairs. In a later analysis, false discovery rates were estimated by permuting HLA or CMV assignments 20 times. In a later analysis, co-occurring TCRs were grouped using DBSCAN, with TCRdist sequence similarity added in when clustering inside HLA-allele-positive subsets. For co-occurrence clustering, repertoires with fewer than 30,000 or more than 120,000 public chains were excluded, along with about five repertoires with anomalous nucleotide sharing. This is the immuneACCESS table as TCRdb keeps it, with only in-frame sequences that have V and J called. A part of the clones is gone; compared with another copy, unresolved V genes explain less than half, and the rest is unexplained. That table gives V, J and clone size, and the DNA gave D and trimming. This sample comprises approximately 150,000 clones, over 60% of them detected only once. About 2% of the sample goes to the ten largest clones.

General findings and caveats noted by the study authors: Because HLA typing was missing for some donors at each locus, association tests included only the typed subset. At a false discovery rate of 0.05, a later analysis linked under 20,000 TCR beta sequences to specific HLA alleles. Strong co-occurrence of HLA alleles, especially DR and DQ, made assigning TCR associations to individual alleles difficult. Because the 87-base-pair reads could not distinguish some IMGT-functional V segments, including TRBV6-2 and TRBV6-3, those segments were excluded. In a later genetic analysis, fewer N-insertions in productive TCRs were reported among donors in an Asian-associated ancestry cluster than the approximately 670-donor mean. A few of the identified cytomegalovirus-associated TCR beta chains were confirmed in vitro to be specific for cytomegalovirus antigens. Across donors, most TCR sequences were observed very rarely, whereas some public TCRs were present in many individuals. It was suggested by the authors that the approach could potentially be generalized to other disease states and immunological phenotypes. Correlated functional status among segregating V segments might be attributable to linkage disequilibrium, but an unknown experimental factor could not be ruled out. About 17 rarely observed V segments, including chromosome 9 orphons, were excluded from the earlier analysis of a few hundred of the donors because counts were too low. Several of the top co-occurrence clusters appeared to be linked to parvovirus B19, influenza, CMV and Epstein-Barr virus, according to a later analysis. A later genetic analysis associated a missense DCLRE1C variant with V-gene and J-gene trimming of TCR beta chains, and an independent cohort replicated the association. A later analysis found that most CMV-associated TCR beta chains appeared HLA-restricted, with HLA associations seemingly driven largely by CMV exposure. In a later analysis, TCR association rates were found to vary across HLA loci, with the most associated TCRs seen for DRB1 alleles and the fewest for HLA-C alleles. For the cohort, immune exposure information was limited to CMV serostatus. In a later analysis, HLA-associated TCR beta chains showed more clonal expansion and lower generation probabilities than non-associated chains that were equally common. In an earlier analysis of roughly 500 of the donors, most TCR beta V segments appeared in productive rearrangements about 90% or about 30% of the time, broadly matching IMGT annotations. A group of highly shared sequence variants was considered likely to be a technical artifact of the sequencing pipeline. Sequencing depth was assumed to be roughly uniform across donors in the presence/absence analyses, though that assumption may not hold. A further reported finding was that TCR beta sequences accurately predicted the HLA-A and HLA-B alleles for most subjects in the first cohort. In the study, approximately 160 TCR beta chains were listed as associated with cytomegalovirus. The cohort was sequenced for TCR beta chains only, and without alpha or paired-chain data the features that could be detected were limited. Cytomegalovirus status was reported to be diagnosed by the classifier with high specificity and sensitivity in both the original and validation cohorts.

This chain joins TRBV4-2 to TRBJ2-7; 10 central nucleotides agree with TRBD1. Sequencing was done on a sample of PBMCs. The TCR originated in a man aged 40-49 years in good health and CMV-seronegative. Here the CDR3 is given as CASSQDGTRDRGDEQYF. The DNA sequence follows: TGTGCCAGCAGCCAAGATGGGACCCGGGACAGGGGCGACGAGCAGTACTTC.